These T cell receptor beta chains were read from a single sample in a study of blood T cell repertoires in COVID-19. The method was immunoSEQ multiplex PCR; TCRdb's version includes in-frame clones alone and lacks a portion of them. The sample records tens of thousands of clones, roughly 90% being singletons. Sequenced material: peripheral blood. The receptors originated from a man aged 45-65 years with COVID-19, enrolled during active disease. The CDR3 runs from the conserved cysteine through the conserved F or W. Fields, in order: CDR3 protein, CDR3 DNA, D gene, J gene, clone size, V gene. D genes are given only for firm matches. Size tells how often a clone was seen (once, few, many) or the class of an expanded clone, and some rows leave it out.

CASSLVRGPEKLFF	TGTGCCAGCAGCTTAGTCAGGGGGCCTGAAAAACTGTTTTTT	TRBD1	TRBJ1-4	-	TRBV11-2
CASSAFPTRDSHYGYTF	TGTGCCAGCAGCGCATTCCCTACCCGGGACAGCCACTATGGCTACACCTTC	TRBD1	TRBJ1-2	once	TRBV7-6
CATSDSSGDPYEQYF	TGTGCCACCAGTGATTCGTCAGGCGATCCCTACGAGCAGTACTTC	-	TRBJ2-7	-	TRBV24-1
CASGQTGQPDLDPQHF	TGTGCTAGTGGGCAAACGGGACAGCCCGATTTAGATCCCCAGCATTTT	TRBD1	TRBJ1-5	-	TRBV12-5
CATSDLKGGADNEQFF	TGTGCCACCAGTGATTTGAAAGGCGGGGCCGACAATGAGCAGTTCTTC	-	TRBJ2-1	-	TRBV24-1
CASRYQGVADTQYF	TGTGCCAGCAGGTATCAGGGGGTGGCAGATACGCAGTATTTT	TRBD1	TRBJ2-3	once	TRBV7-9
CASSGPGQGVDTEAFF	TGTGCCAGCAGCGGCCCGGGACAGGGGGTGGACACTGAAGCTTTCTTT	TRBD1	TRBJ1-1	-	TRBV5-4
CASSLGELYTEAFF	TGCGCCAGCAGCTTAGGGGAATTATATACTGAAGCTTTCTTT	-	TRBJ1-1	few	TRBV5-1
CATKLGQRNTEAFF	TGTGCCACCAAGTTAGGACAGAGGAACACTGAAGCTTTCTTT	-	TRBJ1-1	-	TRBV10-3
CASSQDSGSRGTQYF	TGTGCCAGCAGCCAAGATTCGGGGTCTCGGGGGACCCAGTACTTC	-	TRBJ2-5	few	TRBV3-1/TRBV3-2
CASSQDRSGGAGYNEQFF	TGTGCCAGCAGCCAAGATCGTAGCGGGGGGGCCGGTTACAATGAGCAGTTCTTC	TRBD2	TRBJ2-1	-	TRBV3-1/TRBV3-2
CASSLAVTYAQYF	TGTGCCAGCAGCTTAGCGGTTACCTACGCGCAGTACTTC	-	TRBJ2-7	-	TRBV11-2
CASRPGQNEKLFF	TGTGCCAGCAGACCCGGACAAAATGAAAAACTGTTTTTT	-	TRBJ1-4	-	TRBV3-1/TRBV3-2
CASSYRQGRGGYTF	TGTGCCAGCAGTTACCGACAGGGTCGCGGTGGCTACACCTTC	TRBD1	TRBJ1-2	few	TRBV6-5
CASSQIPGQGKETQYF	TGTGCCAGCAGCCAAATACCGGGACAGGGGAAAGAGACCCAGTACTTC	TRBD1	TRBJ2-5	-	TRBV3-1/TRBV3-2
CASSVGGGGNTIYF	TGTGCCAGCAGCGTAGGTGGAGGCGGAAACACCATATATTTT	-	TRBJ1-3	-	TRBV9
CASNLSGGPQPQHF	TGTGCCAGCAACCTATCGGGCGGGCCTCAGCCCCAGCATTTT	-	TRBJ1-5	-	TRBV3-1/TRBV3-2
CSVAEGQLQGANYGYTF	TGCAGCGTGGCAGAGGGACAACTTCAGGGGGCTAACTATGGCTACACCTTC	TRBD1	TRBJ1-2	-	TRBV29-1
CASSDIRGRPNSPLHF	TGTGCCAGCAGTGATATCCGCGGCAGACCTAATTCACCCCTCCACTTT	-	TRBJ1-6	few	TRBV6-1
CASSTGQEGYTF	TGTGCCAGCAGTACCGGACAGGAAGGCTACACCTTC	TRBD1	TRBJ1-2	-	TRBV9
CASSQDRPSYNEQFF	TGCGCCAGCAGCCAAGATCGTCCCTCCTACAATGAGCAGTTCTTC	-	TRBJ2-1	once	TRBV4-1
CSVDRSGSPYNEQFF	TGCAGCGTTGACCGGTCAGGGTCCCCCTACAATGAGCAGTTCTTC	-	TRBJ2-1	-	TRBV29-1
CASSLNTGTGVRLYNSPLHF	TGTGCCAGCAGCCTAAACACCGGGACAGGGGTACGATTGTATAATTCACCCCTCCACTTT	TRBD1	TRBJ1-6	-	TRBV3-1/TRBV3-2
CASSPDSGETQYF	TGTGCCAGCTCACCAGACAGCGGGGAGACCCAGTACTTC	-	TRBJ2-5	-	TRBV18
CASSGGTSGLIDTQYF	TGTGCCAGCAGCGGCGGGACTAGCGGACTGATAGATACGCAGTATTTT	TRBD2	TRBJ2-3	once	TRBV9
CASSILSGDEQFF	TGTGCCAGCAGTATCCTCTCCGGGGATGAGCAGTTCTTC	-	TRBJ2-1	-	TRBV2
CASSVDPGTNSPLHF	TGTGCCAGCAGCGTAGACCCGGGAACCAATTCACCCCTCCACTTT	-	TRBJ1-6	-	TRBV9
CASSPDRGITNSNQPQHF	TGTGCCAGCAGCCCCGACAGGGGGATAACAAATAGCAATCAGCCCCAGCATTTT	TRBD1	TRBJ1-5	-	TRBV6-2/TRBV6-3
CASSDRGSYNSPLHF	TGTGCCAGCAGTGATAGGGGCTCCTATAATTCACCCCTCCACTTT	-	TRBJ1-6	-	TRBV6-1
CSVAQGIGQPQHF	TGCAGCGTAGCACAGGGAATCGGGCAGCCCCAGCATTTT	-	TRBJ1-5	-	TRBV29-1
CASGRDYQPQHF	TGTGCCAGCGGGAGGGACTATCAGCCCCAGCATTTT	-	TRBJ1-5	-	TRBV2
CASSYAAEWYTF	TGTGCCAGCAGTTACGCGGCTGAATGGTACACCTTC	-	TRBJ1-2	-	TRBV6-2/TRBV6-3
CASSSGQGRGLYEQYF	TGTGCCAGCAGCTCGGGACAGGGAAGAGGTCTTTACGAGCAGTACTTC	TRBD1	TRBJ2-7	once	TRBV7-2
CASSLNSGRGTEAFF	TGCGCCAGCAGTCTAAATTCTGGGAGGGGCACTGAAGCTTTCTTT	-	TRBJ1-1	-	TRBV5-1
CASSLRAGGPDTQYF	TGTGCCAGCAGCTTGAGAGCGGGGGGGCCAGATACGCAGTATTTT	TRBD2	TRBJ2-3	-	TRBV5-4
CASSISRASGGEETQYF	TGTGCCAGTAGTATATCTAGGGCTAGCGGGGGAGAAGAGACCCAGTACTTC	TRBD2	TRBJ2-5	-	TRBV19
CASSQGRTYEQYF	TGTGCCAGCAGCCAAGGGAGGACCTACGAGCAGTACTTC	-	TRBJ2-7	-	TRBV14
CASSLDFRTGRNSPLHF	TGTGCCAGCAGCTTAGACTTTAGGACAGGGCGTAATTCACCCCTCCACTTT	TRBD1	TRBJ1-6	-	TRBV11-2
CASSPTDSYGYTF	TGTGCCAGCAGCCCGACTGACAGCTATGGCTACACCTTC	-	TRBJ1-2	-	TRBV11-2
CASREGAPGYTF	TGTGCCAGCAGGGAGGGTGCCCCCGGCTACACCTTC	-	TRBJ1-2	once	TRBV6-5
CASSQEGRGSLYGYTF	TGCGCCAGCAGCCAAGAGGGGAGGGGTAGTCTCTATGGCTACACCTTC	-	TRBJ1-2	-	TRBV4-1
CASSLRSTDTQYF	TGTGCCAGCAGCCTCCGTAGCACAGATACGCAGTATTTT	-	TRBJ2-3	-	TRBV13
CASSQRGNRAVNEKLFF	TGCGCCAGCAGCCAAAGGGGGAACAGGGCGGTGAATGAAAAACTGTTTTTT	-	TRBJ1-4	few	TRBV4-1